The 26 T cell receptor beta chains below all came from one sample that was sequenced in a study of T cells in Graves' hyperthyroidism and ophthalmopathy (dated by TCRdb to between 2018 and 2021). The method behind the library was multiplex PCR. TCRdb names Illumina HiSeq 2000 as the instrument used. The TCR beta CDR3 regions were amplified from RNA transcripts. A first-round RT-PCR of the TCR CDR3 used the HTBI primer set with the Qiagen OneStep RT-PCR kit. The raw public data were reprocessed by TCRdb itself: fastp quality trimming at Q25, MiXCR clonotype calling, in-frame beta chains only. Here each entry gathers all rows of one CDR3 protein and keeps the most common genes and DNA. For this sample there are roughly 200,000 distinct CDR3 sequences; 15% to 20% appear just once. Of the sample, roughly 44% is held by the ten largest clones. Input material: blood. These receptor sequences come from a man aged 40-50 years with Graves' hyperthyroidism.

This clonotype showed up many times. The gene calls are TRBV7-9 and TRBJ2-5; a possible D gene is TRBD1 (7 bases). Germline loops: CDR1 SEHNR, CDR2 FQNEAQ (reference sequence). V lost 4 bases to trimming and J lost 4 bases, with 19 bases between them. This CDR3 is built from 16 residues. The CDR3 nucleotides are TGTGCCAGCAGCTGGCCAGAGGTCCAGGGGGGAGAGACCCAGTACTTC. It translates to CASSWPEVQGGETQYF.

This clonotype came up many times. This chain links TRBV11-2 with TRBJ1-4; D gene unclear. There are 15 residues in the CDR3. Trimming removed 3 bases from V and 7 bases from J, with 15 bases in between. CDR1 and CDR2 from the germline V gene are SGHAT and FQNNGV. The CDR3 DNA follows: TGTGCCAGCAGCTTTTCGGACCTGAACGGTGAAAAACTGTTTTTT. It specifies CASSFSDLNGEKLFF.

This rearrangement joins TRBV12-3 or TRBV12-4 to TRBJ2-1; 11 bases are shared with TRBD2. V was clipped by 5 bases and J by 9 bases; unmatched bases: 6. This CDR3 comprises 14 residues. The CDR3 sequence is CASSQGLAVGEQFF. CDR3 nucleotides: TGTGCCAGCAGTCAGGGACTAGCGGTAGGTGAGCAGTTCTTC.

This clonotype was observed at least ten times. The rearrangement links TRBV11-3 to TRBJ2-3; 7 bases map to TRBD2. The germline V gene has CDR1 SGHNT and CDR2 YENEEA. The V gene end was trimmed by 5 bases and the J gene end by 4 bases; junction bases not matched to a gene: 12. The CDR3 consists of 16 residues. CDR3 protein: CASSATRAGLADTQYF. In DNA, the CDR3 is TGTGCCAGCAGCGCTACAAGAGCGGGGTTGGCAGATACGCAGTATTTT.

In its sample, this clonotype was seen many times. The CDR3 here is CASRPPGGRADTQYF. CDR3 in DNA: TGTGCCAGCAGGCCCCCGGGGGGCCGAGCAGATACGCAGTATTTT. The V call is TRBV7-8, the J call TRBJ2-3; D is perhaps TRBD2 (7 bases). There are 15 residues in the CDR3. Trimming shortened V by 6 bases and J by 4 bases, and 17 bases separated the two germline ends. The germline V gene encodes CDR1 SGHVS and CDR2 FQNEAQ. The entire variable domain, with the rest obtained from reference TRBV7-8 and TRBJ2-3, is as follows: GAGVSQSPRYKVAKRGQDVALRCDPISGHVSLFWYQQALGQGPEFLTYFQNEAQLDKSGLPSDRFFAERPEGSVSTLKIQRTQQEDSAVYLCASRPPGGRADTQYFGPGTRLTVL.

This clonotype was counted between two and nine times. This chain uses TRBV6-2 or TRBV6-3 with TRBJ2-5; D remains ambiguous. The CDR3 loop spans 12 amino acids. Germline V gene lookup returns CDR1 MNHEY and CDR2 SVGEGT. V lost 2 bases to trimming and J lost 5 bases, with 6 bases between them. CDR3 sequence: CASSYEKETQYF. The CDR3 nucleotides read TGTGCCAGCAGTTACGAGAAGGAGACCCAGTACTTC.

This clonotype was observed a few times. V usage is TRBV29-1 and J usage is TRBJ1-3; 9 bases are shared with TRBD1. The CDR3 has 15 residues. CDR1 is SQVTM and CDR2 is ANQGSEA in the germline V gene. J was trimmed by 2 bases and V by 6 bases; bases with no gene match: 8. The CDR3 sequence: CSVTDRGGTGNTIYF. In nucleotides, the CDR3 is TGCAGCGTGACGGACAGGGGTGGAACTGGAAACACCATATATTTT.

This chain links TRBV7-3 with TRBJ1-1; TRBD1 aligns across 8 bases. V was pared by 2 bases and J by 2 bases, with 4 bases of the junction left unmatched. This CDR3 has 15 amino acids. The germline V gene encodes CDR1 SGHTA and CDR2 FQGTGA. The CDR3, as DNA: TGTGCCAGCAGCTTATCGCAGGGGGCAAACACTGAAGCTTTCTTT. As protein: CASSLSQGANTEAFF.

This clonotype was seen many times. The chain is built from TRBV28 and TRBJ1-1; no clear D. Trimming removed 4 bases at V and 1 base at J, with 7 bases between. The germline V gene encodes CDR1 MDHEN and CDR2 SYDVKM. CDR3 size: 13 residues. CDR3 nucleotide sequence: TGTGCCAGCAGTTCCCCAGGGAACACTGAAGCTTTCTTT. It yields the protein CASSSPGNTEAFF. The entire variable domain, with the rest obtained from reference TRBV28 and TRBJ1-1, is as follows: DVKVTQSSRYLVKRTGEKVFLECVQDMDHENMFWYRQDPGLGLRLIYFSYDVKMKEKGDIPEGYSVSREKKERFSLILESASTNQTSMYLCASSSPGNTEAFFGQGTRLTVV.

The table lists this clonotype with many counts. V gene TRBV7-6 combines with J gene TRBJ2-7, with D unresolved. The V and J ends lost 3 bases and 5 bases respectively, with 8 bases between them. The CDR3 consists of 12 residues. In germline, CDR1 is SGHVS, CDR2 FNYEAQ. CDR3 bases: TGTGCCAGCAGCTTGGTGCAGCACGAGCAGTACTTC. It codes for CASSLVQHEQYF.

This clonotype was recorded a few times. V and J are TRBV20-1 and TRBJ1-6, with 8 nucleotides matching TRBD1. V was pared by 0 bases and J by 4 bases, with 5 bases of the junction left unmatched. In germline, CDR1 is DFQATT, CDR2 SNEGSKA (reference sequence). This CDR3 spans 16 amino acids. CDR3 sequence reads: CSARDLGQGYNSPLHF. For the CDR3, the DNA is TGCAGTGCTAGAGACCTCGGACAGGGTTATAATTCACCCCTCCACTTT.

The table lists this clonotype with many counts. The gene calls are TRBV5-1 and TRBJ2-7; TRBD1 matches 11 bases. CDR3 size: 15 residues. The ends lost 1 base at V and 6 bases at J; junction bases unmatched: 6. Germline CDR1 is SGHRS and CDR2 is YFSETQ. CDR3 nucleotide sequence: TGCGCCAGCAGCTTGAGGACAGGGGGCAGCTTCGAGCAGTACTTC. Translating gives CASSLRTGGSFEQYF.

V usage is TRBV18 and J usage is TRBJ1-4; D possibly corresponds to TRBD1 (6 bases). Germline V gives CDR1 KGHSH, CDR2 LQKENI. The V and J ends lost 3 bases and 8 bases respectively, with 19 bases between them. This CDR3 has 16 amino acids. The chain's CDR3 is CASSPEFAGAEEKLFF. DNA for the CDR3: TGTGCCAGCTCACCGGAGTTTGCAGGGGCGGAAGAAAAACTGTTTTTT.

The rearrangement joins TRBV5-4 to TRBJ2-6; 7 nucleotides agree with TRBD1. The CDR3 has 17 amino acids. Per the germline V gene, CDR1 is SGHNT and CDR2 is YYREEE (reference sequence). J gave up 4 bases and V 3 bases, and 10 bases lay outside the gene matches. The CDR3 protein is CASSSGTGVGGANVLTF. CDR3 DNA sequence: TGTGCCAGCAGCTCGGGTACAGGGGTGGGAGGGGCCAACGTCCTGACTTTC.

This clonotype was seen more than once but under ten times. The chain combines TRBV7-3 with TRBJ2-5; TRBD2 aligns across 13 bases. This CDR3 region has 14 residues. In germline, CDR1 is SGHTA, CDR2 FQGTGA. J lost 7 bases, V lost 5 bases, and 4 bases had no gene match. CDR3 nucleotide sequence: TGTGCCAGCAGCCGACTAGCGGGGGGAGTGACCCAGTACTTC. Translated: CASSRLAGGVTQYF. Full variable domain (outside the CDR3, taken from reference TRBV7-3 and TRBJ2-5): GAGVSQTPSNKVTEKGKYVELRCDPISGHTALYWYRQSLGQGPEFLIYFQGTGAADDSGLPNDRFFAVRPEGSVSTLKIQRTERGDSAVYLCASSRLAGGVTQYFGPGTRLLVL.

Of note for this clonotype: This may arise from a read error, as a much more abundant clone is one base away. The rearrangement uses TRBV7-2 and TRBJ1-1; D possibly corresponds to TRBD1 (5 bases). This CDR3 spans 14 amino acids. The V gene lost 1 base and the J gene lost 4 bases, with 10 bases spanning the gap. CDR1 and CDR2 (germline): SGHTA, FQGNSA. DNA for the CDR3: TGTGCCAGCAGCTTAGTGGGGCGGGGCACTGAAGCTTTCTTT. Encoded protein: CASSLVGRGTEAFF.

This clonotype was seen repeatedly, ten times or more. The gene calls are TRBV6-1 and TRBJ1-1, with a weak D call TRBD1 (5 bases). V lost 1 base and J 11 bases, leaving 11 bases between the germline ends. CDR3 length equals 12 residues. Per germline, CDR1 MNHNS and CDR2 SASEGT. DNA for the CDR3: TGTGCCAGCAGTGAAGTGGGGGAGGTGGCTTTCTTT. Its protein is CASSEVGEVAFF.

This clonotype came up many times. Written as DNA, the CDR3 is TGTGCCAGCAGCTTAGCTCACAGGGCCGGGGAGCTGTTTTTT. Translating gives CASSLAHRAGELFF. The chain links TRBV7-2 to TRBJ2-2; tentative D call: TRBD1 (6 bases). CDR3 length equals 14 residues. Germline CDR1 SGHTA, CDR2 FQGNSA. Trimming cost V 0 bases and J 6 bases, with 8 bases left between them.

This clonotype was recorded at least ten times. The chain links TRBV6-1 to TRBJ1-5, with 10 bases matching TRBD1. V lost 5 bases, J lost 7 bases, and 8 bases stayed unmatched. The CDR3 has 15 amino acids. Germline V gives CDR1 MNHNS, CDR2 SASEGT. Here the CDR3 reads CASSTGQGVYQPQHF. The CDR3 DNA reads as TGTGCCAGCAGTACCGGACAGGGGGTATACCAGCCCCAGCATTTT.

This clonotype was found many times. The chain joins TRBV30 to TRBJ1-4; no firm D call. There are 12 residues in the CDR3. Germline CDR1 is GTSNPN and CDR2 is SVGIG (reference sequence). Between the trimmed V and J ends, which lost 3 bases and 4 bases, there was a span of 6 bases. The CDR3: CAWSFSNEKLFF. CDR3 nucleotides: TGTGCCTGGAGCTTCAGTAATGAAAAACTGTTTTTT.

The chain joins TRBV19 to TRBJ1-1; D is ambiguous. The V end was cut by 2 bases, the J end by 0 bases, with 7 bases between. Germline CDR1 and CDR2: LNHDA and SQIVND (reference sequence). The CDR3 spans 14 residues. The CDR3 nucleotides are TGTGCCAGTAGTATACCTACAGTGAACACTGAAGCTTTCTTT. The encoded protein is CASSIPTVNTEAFF.

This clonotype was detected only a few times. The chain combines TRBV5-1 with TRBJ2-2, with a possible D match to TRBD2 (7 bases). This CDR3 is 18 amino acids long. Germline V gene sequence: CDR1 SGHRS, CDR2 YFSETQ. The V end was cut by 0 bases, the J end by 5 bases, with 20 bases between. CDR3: CASSLVLGGGSMTGELFF. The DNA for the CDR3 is TGCGCCAGCAGCTTGGTGTTGGGCGGGGGCTCGATGACCGGGGAGCTGTTTTTT.

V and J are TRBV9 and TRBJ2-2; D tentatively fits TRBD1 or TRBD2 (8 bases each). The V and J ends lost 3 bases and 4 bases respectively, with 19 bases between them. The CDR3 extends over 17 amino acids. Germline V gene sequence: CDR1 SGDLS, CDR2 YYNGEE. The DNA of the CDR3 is TGTGCCAGCAGCGGTGACAGGGGACTAGTCGGCACCGGGGAGCTGTTTTTT. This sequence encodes CASSGDRGLVGTGELFF.

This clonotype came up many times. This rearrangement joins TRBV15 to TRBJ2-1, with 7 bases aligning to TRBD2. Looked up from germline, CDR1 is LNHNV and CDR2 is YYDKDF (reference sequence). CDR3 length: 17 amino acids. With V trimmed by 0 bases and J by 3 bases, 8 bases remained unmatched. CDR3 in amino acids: CATSRDVLGDYYNEQFF. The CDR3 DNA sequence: TGTGCCACCAGCAGAGATGTTTTGGGGGACTACTACAATGAGCAGTTCTTC.

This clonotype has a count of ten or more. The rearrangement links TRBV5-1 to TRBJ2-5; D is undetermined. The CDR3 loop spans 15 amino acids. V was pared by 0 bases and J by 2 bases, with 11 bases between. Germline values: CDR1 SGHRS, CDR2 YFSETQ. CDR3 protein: CASSLAVGRQETQYF. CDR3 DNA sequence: TGCGCCAGCAGCTTGGCGGTTGGCAGGCAAGAGACCCAGTACTTC.

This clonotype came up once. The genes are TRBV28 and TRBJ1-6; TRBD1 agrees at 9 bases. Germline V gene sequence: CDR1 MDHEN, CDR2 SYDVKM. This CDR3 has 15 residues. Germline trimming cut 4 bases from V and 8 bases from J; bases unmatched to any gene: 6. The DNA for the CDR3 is TGTGCCAGCAGTTCGGGACAGGGTAGATATTCACCCCTCCACTTT. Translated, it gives CASSSGQGRYSPLHF.